This T cell receptor (beta chain) is from a study of cytomegalovirus exposure and HLA in healthy donors. Between the trimmed V and J ends, which lost 4 bases and 4 bases, there was a span of 16 bases. This CDR3 is built from 15 residues. Germline CDR1 and CDR2: MGHRA and YSYEKL. 60 Vbeta and 13 Jbeta primers were used in PCR. Using immunoSEQ multiplex PCR, the repertoire was profiled, and TCRdb retains in-frame clones only, with some absent. The table shows about 170,000 clones, with 65% to 90% occurring only once. The chain employs TRBV4-1 and TRBJ1-2; D not certain. Sequenced sample: PBMCs. The origin of this receptor is a male donor in good health and CMV-seronegative. In DNA, the CDR3 is TGCGCCAGCAGCCCGACGTTAGGAGCCCCCTATGGCTACACCTTC. It yields the protein CASSPTLGAPYGYTF.